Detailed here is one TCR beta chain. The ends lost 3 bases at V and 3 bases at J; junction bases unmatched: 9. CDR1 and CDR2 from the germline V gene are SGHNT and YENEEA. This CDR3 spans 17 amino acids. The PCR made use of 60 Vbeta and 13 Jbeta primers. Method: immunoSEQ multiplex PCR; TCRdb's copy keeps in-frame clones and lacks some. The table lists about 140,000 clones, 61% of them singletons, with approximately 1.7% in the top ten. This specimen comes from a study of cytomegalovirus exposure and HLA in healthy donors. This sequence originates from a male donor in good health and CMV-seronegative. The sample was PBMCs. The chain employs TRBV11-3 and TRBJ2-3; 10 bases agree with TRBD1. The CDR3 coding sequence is TGTGCCAGCAGCTTGGCCACAAGGGACAGGGGAACAGATACGCAGTATTTT. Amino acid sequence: CASSLATRDRGTDTQYF.